The entry below gives a single T cell receptor (beta chain) sequence along with its context. This clonotype was picked up many times. No cognate antigen has been identified for it. No base quality information exists; no much larger clone differs at one position. The data derive from a study of T cells in Graves' hyperthyroidism and ophthalmopathy (dated by TCRdb to between 2018 and 2021). About the full investigation: Peripheral blood samples were taken at initial diagnosis, before any treatment was given. To identify TCR V-J signatures that set the groups apart, the researchers used a discovery cohort of more than 95 patients, made up of roughly 40 with Graves' ophthalmopathy and some 55 with stable Graves' hyperthyroidism. Whether ophthalmopathy could be predicted prospectively was tested in an independent validation cohort made up of 18 hyperthyroidism patients plus 17 patients who later progressed to ophthalmopathy. Thyroid tissue and blood T-cell repertoires from over 5 Graves' hyperthyroidism patients were also compared in the study. After sampling, hyperthyroidism patients received methimazole starting at 30 mg daily, and ophthalmopathy patients received high-dose intravenous methylprednisolone. The paper describes TCR Vbeta CDR3 sequencing of about 140 peripheral blood samples, made up of 43 ophthalmopathy patients, around 78 hyperthyroidism patients and 17 progressor patients. The roughly 100 discovery patients were randomly divided into training and test sets at a 7:3 ratio. Paper-wide results and their limitations: In validation, the model predicted progression to ophthalmopathy with approximately 71% sensitivity and over 72% specificity, a median of approximately 6.7 months before onset. Most expanded thyroid clonotypes (frequency above 0.001) were also detected in blood, suggesting blood repertoires may reflect thyroid immune responses. A model built on a 13 V-J signature distinguished ophthalmopathy from stable hyperthyroidism, reaching 85% to 90% sensitivity and about 81% specificity in cross-validation and 80%/75% in testing. Sample size was not statistically predetermined, and investigators were not blinded to group allocation.

TCR beta CDR3 regions were amplified from RNA transcripts. The TCR CDR3 was subjected to a first round of RT-PCR using the HTBI primer set and the Qiagen OneStep RT-PCR kit. A second multiplex PCR round built the libraries, followed by size selection and purification. Sequencing of the libraries was done on an Illumina HiSeq2000 using paired-end 100 bp reads. The authors' pipeline ran thus. SOAPnuke was used to process the raw data, throwing out any read that contained adapters or uncalled bases, had a mean Phred below 15, or lacked an exact constant-primer or identifier match. COPE v1.2.5 was used to merge high-quality paired reads, and clonotypes were defined as unique nucleotide sequences. MiTCR v1.1 was used to align the clonotypes against IMGT TRBV, TRBD and TRBJ reference segments. Analysis was restricted to V-J combinations with a frequency above 0.0001, which covered about 99% of repertoires. The TCS score was defined as the ratio of F50 (clonal expansion) to E x V (chaos), calculated using BLOSUM62-based TCRdist between CDR3 peptides within each V-J. Welch's t-statistics and random forest reduced around 550 V-J features to some 14, which were used in a naive Bayes classifier (R e1071). TCRdb trimmed public reads at Q25 via fastp, called clones via MiXCR and kept in-frame beta chains. Here each entry gathers all rows of one CDR3 protein and keeps the most common genes and DNA. For this entry, the V and J calls and clone size follow TCRdb and not the study's own pipeline. Here the sample has a few hundred thousand distinct CDR3 sequences; approximately 20% occur a single time. Around 47% of the sample lies in the top ten.

Stable Graves' hyperthyroidism was defined as the absence of progression to ophthalmopathy over 18 months of follow-up. Hyperthyroidism patients were newly diagnosed, with disease duration under 2 months, and aged 18 to 65 years. Any patient with an uncontrolled infection, another autoimmune disease, pregnancy or lactation was excluded. Diagnoses relied on clinical symptoms, serum thyroxine and TRAb, thyroid ultrasound and orbital computed tomography. PBMCs were separated from under 12 ml of fresh peripheral blood using Ficoll-Paque density gradient centrifugation. Trizol reagent was used to extract total RNA, and RNA quality was then checked on an Agilent 2100 Bioanalyzer. The junction shows trimming of 5 bases on V and 0 bases on J, and the gene matches do not reach 9 bases of it. Looking up the germline V gene yields CDR1 SGHTA and CDR2 FQGTGA. From cysteine to phenylalanine, the CDR3 is 18 amino acids long. The retained sequence is limited to the CDR3, 54 bases, with the frame set at the first base.

The chain employs TRBV7-3 and TRBJ2-2; 10 bases in between match TRBD1. Material: blood. This TCR came from a middle-aged man with Graves' hyperthyroidism. The CDR3 loop reads CASSPRTGGSSNTGELFF. The nucleotide sequence reads TGTGCCAGCAGCCCTAGGACAGGGGGGTCTTCGAACACCGGGGAGCTGTTTTTT.